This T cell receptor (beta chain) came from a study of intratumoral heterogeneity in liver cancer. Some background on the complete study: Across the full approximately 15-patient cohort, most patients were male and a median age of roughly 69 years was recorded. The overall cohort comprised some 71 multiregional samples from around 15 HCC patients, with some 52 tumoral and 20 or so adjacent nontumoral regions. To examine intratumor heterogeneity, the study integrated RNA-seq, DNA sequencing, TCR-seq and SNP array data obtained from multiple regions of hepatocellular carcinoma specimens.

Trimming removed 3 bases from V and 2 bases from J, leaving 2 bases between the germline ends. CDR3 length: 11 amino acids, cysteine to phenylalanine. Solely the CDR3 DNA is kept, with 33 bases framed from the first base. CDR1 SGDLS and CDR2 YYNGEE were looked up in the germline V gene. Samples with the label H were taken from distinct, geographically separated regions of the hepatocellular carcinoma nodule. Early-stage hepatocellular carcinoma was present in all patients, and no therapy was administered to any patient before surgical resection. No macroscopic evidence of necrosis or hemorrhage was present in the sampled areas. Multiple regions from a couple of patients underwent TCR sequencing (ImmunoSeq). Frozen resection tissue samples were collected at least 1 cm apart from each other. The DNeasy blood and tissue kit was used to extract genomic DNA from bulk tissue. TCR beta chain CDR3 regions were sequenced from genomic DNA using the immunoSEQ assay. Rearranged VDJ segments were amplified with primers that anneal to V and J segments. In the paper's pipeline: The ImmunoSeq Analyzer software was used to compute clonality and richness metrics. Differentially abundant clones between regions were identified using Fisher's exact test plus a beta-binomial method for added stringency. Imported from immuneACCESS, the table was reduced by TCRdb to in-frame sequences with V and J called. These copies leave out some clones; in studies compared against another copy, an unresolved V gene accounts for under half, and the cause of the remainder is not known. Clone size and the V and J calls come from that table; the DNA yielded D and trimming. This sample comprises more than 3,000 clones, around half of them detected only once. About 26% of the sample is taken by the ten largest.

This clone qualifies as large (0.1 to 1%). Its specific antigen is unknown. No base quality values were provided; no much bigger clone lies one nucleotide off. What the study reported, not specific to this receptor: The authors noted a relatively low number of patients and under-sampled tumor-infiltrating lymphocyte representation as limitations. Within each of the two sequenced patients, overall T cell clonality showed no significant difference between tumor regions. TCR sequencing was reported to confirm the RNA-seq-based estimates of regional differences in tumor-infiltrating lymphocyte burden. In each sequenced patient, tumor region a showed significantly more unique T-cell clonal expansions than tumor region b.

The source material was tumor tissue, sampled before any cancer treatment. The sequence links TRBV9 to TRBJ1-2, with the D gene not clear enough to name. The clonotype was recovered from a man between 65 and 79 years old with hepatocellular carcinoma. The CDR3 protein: CASSGNYGYTF. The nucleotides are TGTGCCAGCAGCGGAAACTATGGCTACACCTTC.